Below are 24 T cell receptor beta chains sequenced from a single sample in a study of T cells in localized non-small cell lung cancer (TCRdb year 2020). Library method: the immunoSEQ multiplex PCR assay. The clones in this table, taken by TCRdb from immuneACCESS, are in-frame only. Not every clone is retained; where verified, under half of the shortfall comes from an unresolved V gene, and the cause of the rest is unknown. The sample has around 78,000 clones on record, around 82% of them singletons. Clones ranked in the top ten supply 9.5% of the sample. This specimen consisted of peripheral blood, obtained before any cancer treatment. The receptors stem from a female donor older than 55 with stage I lung adenocarcinoma.

V and J are TRBV7-2 and TRBJ2-4; 8 bases line up with TRBD2. Germline CDR1 SGHTA, CDR2 FQGNSA. This CDR3 is 16 amino acids long. Trimming cost V 5 bases and J 0 bases; bases outside gene matches: 6. Here the CDR3 reads CASSIGRAGAKNIQYF. The CDR3 bases are TGTGCCAGCAGCATCGGGAGGGCGGGAGCCAAAAACATTCAGTACTTC.

The CDR3 region has the DNA TGTGCCAGCAGCTCAGCCCCGGGGGTCAATCAGCCCCAGCATTTT. Protein sequence: CASSSAPGVNQPQHF. V usage is TRBV7-2 and J usage is TRBJ1-5; D is perhaps TRBD1 (5 bases). The germline CDR1 and CDR2 sequences are SGHTA and FQGNSA. This CDR3 has 15 residues. V was trimmed by 4 bases and J by 3 bases, leaving 13 bases between them.

V gene TRBV2 combines with J gene TRBJ1-4; the D gene is possibly TRBD1 (6 bases). Trimming removed 1 base at V and 11 bases at J, with 14 bases between. In germline, CDR1 is SNHLY, CDR2 FYNNEI. The CDR3 consists of 14 residues. The CDR3 protein is CASSEGWTAEKLFF. CDR3 DNA sequence: TGTGCCAGCAGTGAAGGTTGGACAGCTGAGAAACTGTTTTTT. The full variable domain, rest sourced from reference TRBV2 and TRBJ1-4, is EPEVTQTPSHQVTQMGQEVILRCVPISNHLYFYWYRQILGQKVEFLVSFYNNEISEKSEIFDDQFSVERPDGSNFTLKIRSTKLEDSAMYFCASSEGWTAEKLFFGSGTQLSVL.

To note about this clone: No DNA is shown, since the ends of the CDR3 on it are uncertain; the CDR3 is the one TCRdb lists. Within the sample, other DNA sequences also encode this same CDR3. J is TRBJ1-6 and V is TRBV4-1; the DNA was not used to check the table's D call, TRBD1. CDR1 and CDR2 (germline): MGHRA, YSYEKL. The CDR3 extends over 18 residues, inclusive of both ends. CDR3: CASSQVANGAAVGSPLHF.

The chain couples TRBV19 to TRBJ1-1; 8 bases are a match to TRBD1. V lost 5 bases and J lost 1; bases outside the gene matches: 3. Germline loops: CDR1 LNHDA, CDR2 SQIVND (reference sequence). The CDR3 loop spans 14 amino acids. DNA for the CDR3: TGTGCCAGTAGTCCAGGGGGCGGGAACACTGAAGCTTTCTTT. Translated: CASSPGGGNTEAFF. Complete variable domain (other parts from reference TRBV19 and TRBJ1-1): DGGITQSPKYLFRKEGQNVTLSCEQNLNHDAMYWYRQDPGQGLRLIYYSQIVNDFQKGDIAEGYSVSREKKESFPLTVTSAQKNPTAFYLCASSPGGGNTEAFFGQGTRLTVV.

V usage is TRBV19 and J usage is TRBJ1-2, with 11 nucleotides matching TRBD1. V trimming: 5 bases; J trimming: 4 bases; junction bases outside the gene matches: 6. This CDR3 is 15 amino acids long. Per the germline V gene, CDR1 is LNHDA and CDR2 is SQIVND (reference sequence). CDR3 bases: TGTGCCAGTAGTTTACCTGGACAGGGGGCCTATGGCTACACCTTC. Translated, it gives CASSLPGQGAYGYTF.

This chain uses TRBV19 with TRBJ2-2, with 10 bases matching TRBD1. The germline CDR1 and CDR2 sequences are LNHDA and SQIVND (reference sequence). This CDR3 is 13 amino acids long. J was trimmed by 4 bases and V by 8 bases; bases with no gene match: 1. The CDR3 is CASRTGGTGELFF. CDR3 DNA: TGTGCCAGTCGGACAGGGGGCACCGGGGAGCTGTTTTTT.

The chain joins TRBV28 to TRBJ1-5; 7 bases line up with TRBD1. This CDR3 contains 16 residues. The germline V gene has CDR1 MDHEN and CDR2 SYDVKM. The V gene end was trimmed by 0 bases and the J gene end by 3 bases; junction bases not matched to a gene: 5. CDR3 coding DNA: TGTGCCAGCAGTTTATGGGGAACAGGGGTCAATCAGCCCCAGCATTTT. This gives the protein CASSLWGTGVNQPQHF.

The gene calls are TRBV7-2 and TRBJ2-3; 7 nucleotides align to TRBD1. This CDR3 spans 16 amino acids. Germline CDR1 reads SGHTA; CDR2 reads FQGNSA. Trimming at V came to 5 bases and at J to 1 base, leaving 9 bases not matched to a gene. The CDR3 here is CASSHPTGWGTDTQYF. The CDR3 DNA sequence: TGTGCCAGCAGCCACCCGACAGGGTGGGGCACAGATACGCAGTATTTT. The full variable domain, completed using reference TRBV7-2 and TRBJ2-3, is GAGVSQSPSNKVTEKGKDVELRCDPISGHTALYWYRQSLGQGLEFLIYFQGNSAPDKSGLPSDRFSAERTGGSVSTLTIQRTQQEDSAVYLCASSHPTGWGTDTQYFGPGTRLTVL.

This chain connects TRBV5-4 to TRBJ1-2, with D uncertain. CDR3 size: 15 residues. The V end was cut by 0 bases, the J end by 0 bases, with 9 bases between. Per the germline V gene, CDR1 is SGHNT and CDR2 is YYREEE (reference sequence). In nucleotides, the CDR3 is TGTGCCAGCAGCTTGGTAGGCAGAGCTAACTATGGCTACACCTTC. Translating it yields CASSLVGRANYGYTF.

This clone was recorded once. The chain joins TRBV5-1 to TRBJ2-3; TRBD2 aligns across 7 bases. This CDR3 is built from 14 residues. Germline CDR1 is SGHRS and CDR2 is YFSETQ. The J segment lost 1 base and the V segment lost 7 bases, leaving 6 bases of the junction unmatched. The CDR3 sequence: CASSPAGGTDTQYF. Here the CDR3 DNA reads TGCGCCAGCTCCCCCGCGGGGGGCACAGATACGCAGTATTTT.

V gene TRBV7-8 combines with J gene TRBJ1-4; D is uncertain. CDR1 SGHVS and CDR2 FQNEAQ come from the germline V gene. V lost 5 bases to trimming and J lost 8 bases, with 18 bases between them. The CDR3 extends over 15 amino acids. In nucleotides, the CDR3 is TGTGCCAGCAGCCAAAGCACAAACAAGCGGGAAAAACTGTTTTTT. Protein: CASSQSTNKREKLFF. The full variable domain, rest sourced from reference TRBV7-8 and TRBJ1-4, is GAGVSQSPRYKVAKRGQDVALRCDPISGHVSLFWYQQALGQGPEFLTYFQNEAQLDKSGLPSDRFFAERPEGSVSTLKIQRTQQEDSAVYLCASSQSTNKREKLFFGSGTQLSVL.

The V call is TRBV5-6, the J call TRBJ2-7; TRBD1 is a possible D gene (6 bases). This CDR3 has 13 residues. Germline CDR1 and CDR2: SGHDT and YYEEEE. V lost 7 bases and J 7 bases, leaving 18 bases between the germline ends. The CDR3 sequence is CASDTGNPQEQYF. CDR3 coding DNA: TGTGCCAGCGATACAGGGAACCCTCAGGAGCAGTACTTC.

The V gene is TRBV4-2, the J gene TRBJ2-7; a possible D gene is TRBD2 (5 bases). This CDR3 is built from 16 residues. In germline, CDR1 is LGHNA, CDR2 YNFKEQ. Trimming took off 0 bases at V and 7 bases at J, with 19 bases between the two ends. The DNA of the CDR3 is TGTGCCAGCAGCCAAGATTTAGCGCAGGCCTATGAGGAGCAGTACTTC. Translation: CASSQDLAQAYEEQYF.

Here the CDR3 DNA reads TGTGCCAGCTCCTTTAAGGCAGGGAAGCTGTTTTTT. This gives the protein CASSFKAGKLFF. This chain joins TRBV11-1 and TRBJ2-2, with D possibly TRBD1 on 5 matching bases. Germline lookup yields CDR1 SGHAT and CDR2 FQDESV (reference sequence). CDR3 length: 12 amino acids. Between the trimmed V and J ends, which lost 8 bases and 12 bases, there was a span of 16 bases.

The chain links TRBV4-3 to TRBJ2-5; a possible D gene is TRBD1 (6 bases). Germline loops: CDR1 LGHNA, CDR2 YSLEER. CDR3 length: 13 amino acids. Trimming left V 5 bases short and J 5 bases short, with 12 bases between. CDR3 sequence (DNA): TGCGCCAGCAGCGCAGGGGCTCGTGAGACCCAGTACTTC. Protein sequence: CASSAGARETQYF.

The chain couples TRBV5-1 to TRBJ2-1; 9 bases align to TRBD2. CDR1 is SGHRS, CDR2 YFSETQ, per germline. CDR3 size: 14 residues. J was trimmed by 7 bases and V by 8 bases; bases with no gene match: 10. CDR3 coding DNA: TGCGCCAGTGGTGGCGGGAGGGGGTCAAATGAGCAGTTCTTC. Residues: CASGGGRGSNEQFF.

Details on this clone: Likely a read error: the CDR3 ends without its conserved phenylalanine or tryptophan. V usage is TRBV6-5 and J usage is TRBJ2-7; D possibly corresponds to TRBD1 (6 bases). Trimming stripped 0 bases from V and 3 bases from J, with 9 bases between. This CDR3 has 14 residues. CDR1 and CDR2 (germline): MNHEY, SVGAGI. CDR3 DNA sequence: TGTGCCAGCAGTTACTCGGGACAAAACTACGAGCAGTACCTC. Amino acids: CASSYSGQNYEQYL.

The V gene is TRBV9, the J gene TRBJ2-7; 10 bases align to TRBD1. The CDR3 contains 16 residues. The junction had 8 bases not matched to a gene; V was cut back by 0 bases and J by 5 bases. From germline, CDR1 is SGDLS and CDR2 YYNGEE. CDR3 region: CASSVGGTGVVHEQYF. CDR3 bases: TGTGCCAGCAGCGTAGGGGGGACAGGGGTTGTCCACGAGCAGTACTTC.

The DNA for the CDR3 is TGTGCCAGCAGCGTAGACGGGAGTGGCACAGATACGCAGTATTTT. This codes for CASSVDGSGTDTQYF. The chain carries TRBV9 and TRBJ2-3; D is possibly TRBD2 (6 bases). Germline CDR1 reads SGDLS; CDR2 reads YYNGEE. The V and J ends lost 0 bases and 1 base respectively, with 9 bases between them. The CDR3 is 15 residues long.

CDR3 coding DNA: TGTGCCACCGGCCGAGCGGGGGAAACAGATACGCAGTATTTT. Amino acid sequence: CATGRAGETDTQYF. The rearrangement joins TRBV27 to TRBJ2-3; TRBD2 matches at 8 bases. Germline trimming cut 10 bases from V and 3 bases from J; bases unmatched to any gene: 9. The length of the CDR3 is 14 residues. CDR1 is MNHEY and CDR2 is SMNVEV in the germline V gene (reference sequence).

V usage is TRBV29-1 and J usage is TRBJ2-7; D may correspond to TRBD1 or TRBD2 (7 bases each). Looked up from germline, CDR1 is SQVTM and CDR2 is ANQGSEA. CDR3 length: 15 amino acids. Trimming shortened V by 2 bases and J by 10 bases, and 24 bases separated the two germline ends. CDR3 sequence: CSVEMSQGGEVCQYF. CDR3 coding DNA: TGCAGCGTTGAAATGTCGCAGGGGGGGGAAGTCTGCCAGTACTTC.

The V and J genes are TRBV30 and TRBJ2-3, with D uncertain. The CDR3 sequence is 13 residues long. CDR1 is GTSNPN and CDR2 is SVGIG in the germline V gene (reference sequence). The germline V and J ends were trimmed by 3 bases and 4 bases, with 11 bases remaining between them. CDR3 DNA sequence: TGTGCCTGGAGCCCAATGTCCCCAGATACGCAGTATTTT. Its protein is CAWSPMSPDTQYF.

The chain uses TRBV18 and TRBJ1-1; D possibly corresponds to TRBD1 (6 bases). The CDR3 runs 14 residues. V dropped 2 bases and J dropped 8 bases, with 15 bases sitting between them. Germline V gene data show CDR1 as KGHSH and CDR2 as LQKENI. CDR3 protein: CASSPRPGVIEAFF. The CDR3 DNA sequence: TGTGCCAGCTCACCAAGGCCAGGGGTAATCGAAGCTTTCTTT.